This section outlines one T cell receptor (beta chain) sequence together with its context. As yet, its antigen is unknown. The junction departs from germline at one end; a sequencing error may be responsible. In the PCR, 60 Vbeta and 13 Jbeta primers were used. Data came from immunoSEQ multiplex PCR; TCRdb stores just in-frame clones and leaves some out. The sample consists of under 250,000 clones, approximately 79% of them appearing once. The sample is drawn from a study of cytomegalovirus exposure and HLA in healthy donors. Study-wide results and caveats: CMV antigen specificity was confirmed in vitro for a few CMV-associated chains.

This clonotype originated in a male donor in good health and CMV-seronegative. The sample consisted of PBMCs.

This chain's CDR3 is CSSSSRLSNQPQHF. The CDR3 DNA follows: TGTTCCAGCAGCTCTAGACTTAGCAATCAGCCCCAGCATTTT. This sequence joins TRBV7-9 and TRBJ1-5, with no clear D. CDR1 and CDR2 from the germline V gene are SEHNR and FQNEAQ (reference sequence). The length of the CDR3 is 14 residues.